The 5 T cell receptor beta chains below all came from one sample that was sequenced in a study of identical twins. Via MiXCR, TCRdb re-called the 5' RACE reads, giving one row per CDR3 protein. The data show roughly 1.6 million distinct CDR3 sequences, 32% seen once. Sequenced sample: cord blood. Receptors originate from a newborn girl in good health.

This clonotype was recorded a few times. The chain uses TRBV20-1 and TRBJ1-5, with D hard to call. Trimming pared 2 bases from V and 5 bases from J, leaving 10 bases between. Germline CDR1 is DFQATT and CDR2 is SNEGSKA (reference sequence). The CDR3 has 13 amino acids. The CDR3 sequence: CSARLDGDQPQHF. DNA for the CDR3: TGCAGTGCTAGATTGGATGGGGATCAGCCCCAGCATTTT.

In its sample, this clonotype was seen many times. The chain uses TRBV5-1 and TRBJ2-1, with D maybe TRBD2 (6 bases). The CDR3 contains 16 residues. V lost 1 base and J lost 0, with 11 bases in between. The germline V gene encodes CDR1 SGHRS and CDR2 YFSETQ. The chain's CDR3 is CASSLSGSSSYNEQFF. As DNA, the CDR3 is TGCGCCAGCAGCTTGTCCGGGAGTAGCTCCTACAATGAGCAGTTCTTC.

This clonotype was recorded a few times. The V gene is TRBV3-1, the J gene TRBJ2-3; unclear D gene. This CDR3 contains 14 residues. V lost 1 base, J lost 2 bases, and 7 bases lay in between. CDR1 and CDR2 (germline): LGHDT, YNNKEL (reference sequence). CDR3 residues: CASSQVMYTDTQYF. The CDR3, as DNA: TGTGCCAGCAGCCAAGTGATGTACACAGATACGCAGTATTTT.

The chain is built from TRBV6-2 or TRBV6-3 and TRBJ2-3; maybe TRBD2 (6 bases). CDR3 length equals 15 residues. Germline V gene sequence: CDR1 MNHEY, CDR2 SVGEGT. Trimming pared 1 base from V and 2 bases from J, leaving 10 bases between. The DNA for the CDR3 is TGTGCCAGCAGTTACTTACTAGCTGCCACAGATACGCAGTATTTT. This encodes CASSYLLAATDTQYF.

This clonotype was detected a few times. The chain carries TRBV27 and TRBJ2-7; maybe TRBD1 (5 bases). CDR3 size: 15 residues. Germline lookup yields CDR1 MNHEY and CDR2 SMNVEV (reference sequence). The V gene lost 6 bases and the J gene lost 3 bases, with 18 bases spanning the gap. This chain's CDR3 is CASSPSGKWDYEQYF. CDR3 nucleotide sequence: TGTGCCAGCAGCCCGTCAGGGAAGTGGGACTACGAGCAGTACTTC.